What follows describes a single TCR beta chain. Its antigen is not yet known. Nothing much larger sits one base from this clone, and base qualities are not available. CD8 naive samples consisted of CD45RO-negative cells that were positively selected for CCR7, yielding a CD45RA+CCR7+ population without TemRA cells. The donors were healthy, HIV-negative adults with no recently reported acute infections or vaccinations. Every donor was a Caucasian adult residing in Nashville, Tennessee, USA. Blood was collected by leukapheresis, and PBMCs were isolated by Ficoll-Histopaque density gradient centrifugation and then cryopreserved in liquid nitrogen vapor phase. Analytical flow cytometry was used to check the purity and quantity of every magnetically sorted T cell population. Genomic DNA was isolated from every sorted fraction and measured by UV absorbance on a Nanodrop 2000c. The data belong to a study of shared clonotypes between healthy human individuals (dated by TCRdb to about 2020). For context, the study as a whole: A couple of women and a few men aged 18 to 49 years were included in the cohort. Leukapheresis yielded between about 0.94 and 9 billion PBMCs per donor. For each donor, three plates each were used for CD4 naive and CD4 memory, two plates were used for CD8 naive, and one plate was used for CD8 memory. To estimate repertoire size and how much clonotypes are shared between individuals, the study performed deep sequencing of blood TCR repertoires from a few healthy adults. Libraries were prepared and TCR repertoires were sequenced by different laboratories using diverse techniques, in order to increase sequencing depth and limit assay-specific biases. Findings and caveats that apply to the study as a whole: Sampling was limited to blood, and TCR repertoires in tissue likely differ from TCR repertoires in blood. Around 5% of naive CD4, 3% to 3.5% of naive CD8, 2.3% of memory CD4, and around 0.42% of memory CD8 clonotypes were shared across a few donors. Pairwise subsampling led to the expectation that sequencing depth would affect the degree of clonotype sharing among donors. Larger estimated clonotype richness was generally found for naive subsets than for memory subsets. Clonotypes shared by all four sorted-subset donors showed higher generation probabilities than non-shared clonotypes. Rarefaction of sorted-subset datasets indicated incomplete sequencing despite the large sequencing depth. Because the study included a small number of donors, the genetic and exposure-history diversity represented was limited.

Counted from cysteine to phenylalanine, this CDR3 has 14 amino acids. Kept here is only the CDR3 DNA, which spans 42 bases and is read in frame from base 1. V and J lose 3 bases and 12 bases, and a span of 17 bases separates them. CDR1 and CDR2 were assigned from the germline V gene as MDHEN and SYDVKM. Using the deep immunoSEQ assay, TCR CDR3 regions were amplified from genomic DNA by multiplex PCR. Extracted genomic DNA from each cell subset was distributed evenly across all wells of several immunoSEQ 96-well plates, and each plate was treated as a replicate. Each replicate PCR for sorted subsets received roughly 200 ng genomic DNA, equal to about 30,000 T cell genomes. Purified libraries were quantified with a Qubit 3.0 fluorometer, sized on a Bioanalyzer 2100, and re-quantified with the KAPA Library Quantification kit. A separate single-read 150-cycle Illumina NextSeq 550 flow cell was used to sequence each immunoSEQ 96-well plate. Concerning the study's data processing: Because only junctional sequences without quality scores were contained in the immunoSEQ output, filtering matching that applied to full-length reads could not be performed. To assign V/J genes and CDR3, sequences were annotated using PyIR, a Python wrapper for IgBLAST v1.9, with IMGT germline references. Reads with weak V/J assignments (E-value above 1e-6), missing CDR3, stop codons, out-of-frame junctions, or ambiguous translated residues were removed. V3J clonotypes were defined as sequences sharing the same inferred V gene, J gene, and CDR3 amino acid sequence. Percentage overlap between repertoires was calculated by dividing the number of shared unique clonotypes by the size of the smaller repertoire. Richness of each repertoire was evaluated using RTK rarefaction, the Chao1 estimator, and Recon v2.1 estimates of unobserved clonotypes. Generation probabilities for all TCRbeta clonotypes obtained by the gDNA method from a few donors were computed using OLGA. In TCRdb, the immuneACCESS table is reduced to in-frame sequences with V and J assigned. These tables do not hold every clone; where another copy was compared, an unresolved V gene accounts for under half, and the others remain unexplained. V, J and clone size were drawn from that table, and D and trimming were deduced from the DNA. For this sample there are about 2 million clones; approximately 94% appear just once. The leading ten clones occupy 1% to 1.5% of the sample.

Sequencing was done on a sample of naive CD8+ T cells sorted from blood. Taken with the paper, the label for cell subset or site translates to: CD45RA+CCR7+. The sequence links TRBV28 to TRBJ1-4; tentative D gene TRBD1, with 5 bases matching. The sequence was collected from a man between 18 and 35 years old in good health. The DNA sequence is given as TGTGCCAGCAGTTTGCGGGGGATTAATAGGGAACTGTTTTTT. It translates as CASSLRGINRELFF.